A single sample is the source of the 15 T cell receptor beta chains below, sequenced in a study of blood T cell repertoires in COVID-19. Profiled with immunoSEQ multiplex PCR; TCRdb holds only in-frame clones, not every one. The data contain about 220,000 clones, roughly 84% of them singletons. Sequenced material: peripheral blood. The source of these receptors is a woman aged 60-70 years who had recovered from COVID-19.

This clone was recorded only once. The chain carries TRBV5-1 and TRBJ2-1; 7 bases agree with TRBD2. V shed 4 bases, J shed 0 bases, and the junction held 4 bases outside the gene matches. Germline assignment: CDR1 SGHRS and CDR2 YFSETQ. The CDR3 has 15 amino acids. CDR3 loop: CASSTGGNSYNEQFF. The CDR3 DNA sequence: TGCGCCAGCAGCACCGGGGGGAACTCCTACAATGAGCAGTTCTTC.

V usage is TRBV12-3 or TRBV12-4 and J usage is TRBJ1-1, with 7 positions matching TRBD1. V gave up 2 bases and J gave up 6 bases; unmatched junction bases: 3. This CDR3 has 13 residues. CDR3 DNA sequence: TGTGCCAGCAGTTTATTACAGGGGTCTGAAGCTTTCTTT. Translating it yields CASSLLQGSEAFF.

The sample holds a few counts of this clone. The chain links TRBV5-4 to TRBJ2-7, with D tentatively TRBD1 (7 bases). CDR3 length: 13 amino acids. The V end was cut by 5 bases, the J end by 4 bases, with 13 bases between. CDR1 is SGHNT, CDR2 YYREEE, per germline (reference sequence). The CDR3 DNA sequence: TGTGCCAGCAGGAGGACAGGAGGGTACGAGCAGTACTTC. Amino acids: CASRRTGGYEQYF. Full variable domain (missing parts from reference TRBV5-4 and TRBJ2-7): ETGVTQSPTHLIKTRGQQVTLRCSSQSGHNTVSWYQQALGQGPQFIFQYYREEENGRGNFPPRFSGLQFPNYSSELNVNALELDDSALYLCASRRTGGYEQYFGPGTRLTVT.

The chain has TRBV10-3 and TRBJ2-5, with D perhaps TRBD1 (6 bases). The V gene's germline CDR1 is ENHRY and CDR2 SYGVKD. Trimming cost V 3 bases and J 5 bases, with 7 bases left between them. This CDR3 has 12 residues. CDR3 sequence: CAISDDRETQYF. CDR3 in DNA: TGTGCCATCAGTGACGACAGGGAGACCCAGTACTTC.

This chain joins TRBV5-8 and TRBJ2-2, with D possibly matching TRBD1 (6 bases). CDR1 and CDR2 (germline): SGHTS, YDEGEE. The CDR3 is 15 amino acids. Trimming left V 9 bases short and J 6 bases short, with 21 bases between. The CDR3 loop reads CANERKQGFPGELFF. CDR3 in DNA: TGTGCCAACGAACGAAAGCAGGGGTTCCCCGGGGAGCTGTTTTTT.

The chain links TRBV7-2 to TRBJ2-1; D is uncertain. This CDR3 has 16 residues. V shed 0 bases and J shed 0 bases, with 9 bases lying between them. Germline CDR1 SGHTA, CDR2 FQGNSA. CDR3 amino acids: CASSLASFSSYNEQFF. The CDR3 nucleotides are TGTGCCAGCAGCTTAGCTTCCTTCAGCTCCTACAATGAGCAGTTCTTC.

The chain is built from TRBV2 and TRBJ1-3; tentatively, D is TRBD1 (5 bases). Germline CDR1 and CDR2: SNHLY and FYNNEI. The CDR3 length is 15 residues. V was pared by 4 bases and J by 0 bases, with 10 bases between. The CDR3 DNA follows: TGTGCCAGCAGTGCTACCAGGGACTCTGGAAACACCATATATTTT. The encoded protein is CASSATRDSGNTIYF.

The chain employs TRBV11-3 and TRBJ2-1; 13 bases are a match to TRBD2. This CDR3 spans 16 amino acids. Germline lookup yields CDR1 SGHNT and CDR2 YENEEA. V shed 1 base, J shed 9 bases, and the junction held 6 bases outside the gene matches. As DNA, the CDR3 is TGTGCCAGCAGCTTAGGGACTAGCGGGGGCTCTCGTGAGCAGTTCTTC. Amino acid sequence: CASSLGTSGGSREQFF.

The gene calls are TRBV7-6 and TRBJ1-1; D gene ambiguous. CDR1 and CDR2 (germline): SGHVS, FNYEAQ. The CDR3 has 15 residues. Trimming cost V 2 bases and J 8 bases, with 18 bases left between them. CDR3 DNA sequence: TGTGCCAGCAGCTTATCGCCCGCGGGAGGAGCGGAAGCTTTCTTT. Protein sequence: CASSLSPAGGAEAFF.

V is TRBV6-2 or TRBV6-3 and J is TRBJ1-2; 7 bases are a match to TRBD1. Germline V CDR1 and CDR2: MNHEY, SVGEGT. The J segment lost 4 bases and the V segment lost 2 bases, leaving 7 bases of the junction unmatched. The CDR3 has 15 amino acids. Here the CDR3 DNA reads TGTGCCAGCAGTTACCCGGACAGGCCCTCCTATGGCTACACCTTC. This gives the protein CASSYPDRPSYGYTF.

The chain carries TRBV6-5 and TRBJ2-1; no reliable D call. Germline V lookup: CDR1 MNHEY, CDR2 SVGAGI. The CDR3 has 13 residues. V was pared by 6 bases and J by 2 bases, with 8 bases between. The CDR3 DNA is TGTGCCAGCAGAAACCGGGCCTACAATGAGCAGTTCTTC. Translating it yields CASRNRAYNEQFF.

The genes are TRBV6-5 and TRBJ1-5; D ambiguous. Germline V CDR1 and CDR2: MNHEY, SVGAGI. CDR3 length: 16 residues. The ends were cut back, 0 bases at V and 7 bases at J, with 16 bases in the middle. DNA of the CDR3: TGTGCCAGCAGTTACTCGGGCTCCCCATGGAAGCAGCCCCAGCATTTT. Translation: CASSYSGSPWKQPQHF.

The chain couples TRBV2 to TRBJ1-5; D uncertain. CDR1 SNHLY and CDR2 FYNNEI come from the germline V gene. The CDR3 consists of 16 residues. V lost 4 bases to trimming and J lost 7 bases, with 20 bases between them. The CDR3 reads CASSAGREGRQQPQHF. Written as DNA, the CDR3 is TGTGCCAGCAGTGCCGGGAGAGAGGGTCGGCAACAGCCCCAGCATTTT.

The V call is TRBV4-2, the J call TRBJ2-1; no firm D call. Germline V lookup: CDR1 LGHNA, CDR2 YNFKEQ. The CDR3 spans 12 residues. Trimming shortened V by 0 bases and J by 8 bases, and 5 bases separated the two germline ends. Written as DNA, the CDR3 is TGTGCCAGCAGCCAAGATCTCCATGAGCAGTTCTTC. This translates into CASSQDLHEQFF.

The J gene is TRBJ2-3, the V gene TRBV29-1; TRBD1 aligns across 9 bases. Germline loops: CDR1 SQVTM, CDR2 ANQGSEA. CDR3 length: 15 residues. CDR3 sequence (DNA): TGCAGTGCACGTGCCGGGACAGGGAGGACAGATACGCAGTATTTT. Translating gives CSARAGTGRTDTQYF.